One T cell receptor (beta chain) is described in this entry. The authors' processing: Reference gene primer amplification yielded estimated nucleated cell counts. The repertoire was sequenced with immunoSEQ multiplex PCR; TCRdb's copy has only in-frame clones and lacks some. D and trimming come from the DNA, and the V and J calls and clone size come from that table. Seen here are about 330,000 clones, 70% to 90% observed once, and the top ten hold under 5%. This sample was taken from a study of blood T cell repertoires in COVID-19. Study context: There were acute and convalescent COVID-19 samples, and they came from the United States, Italy and Spain. Sample material is recorded as cDNA or gDNA derived from T cells, B-cell-depleted T cells, or PBMCs.

V lost 2 bases and J lost 0, with 3 bases in between. Germline values: CDR1 SEHNR, CDR2 FQNEAQ (reference sequence). This CDR3 is 13 amino acids long. The V gene is TRBV7-9, the J gene TRBJ2-3; no firm D call. The sequence was collected from a woman between 45 and 65 years old with active or convalescent COVID-19. Sequencing used peripheral blood. The CDR3 coding sequence is TGTGCCAGCAGCTTACCGAGCACAGATACGCAGTATTTT. This sequence encodes CASSLPSTDTQYF.